The entry below gives a single T cell receptor beta chain sequence along with its context. No antigen is known for it. The sample is drawn from a study of early T cells in non-severe SARS-CoV-2 infection. Overall study: The study sequenced bulk RNA from unsorted whole blood, with chains unpaired. Study results and limitations: Matching with VDJdb favored anti-spike CD8 responses (missing private and CD4 specificities).

Unique molecular identifiers tagged individual cDNA molecules. TCRdb recomputed calls from the 5' RACE reads with MiXCR, one row per CDR3 protein. In the table there are about 64,000 distinct CDR3 sequences, 20% to 25% of which are singletons. The sequence derives from an adult who was a healthcare worker with PCR-confirmed SARS-CoV-2 infection or an uninfected control (not recorded which). This material consisted of whole blood, taken at baseline.

The CDR3 loop is CASSGTGGNTIYF. The CDR3, as DNA: TGTGCCAGCAGCGGGACAGGAGGAAACACCATATATTTT. The chain uses TRBV12-3 or TRBV12-4 and TRBJ1-3, with 8 bases identical to TRBD1. V shed 6 bases and J 4 bases; nucleotides not matched to a gene: 2. This CDR3 is built from 13 residues.